The text below deals with one T cell receptor (beta chain). The data were obtained in a study of blood T cell repertoires in COVID-19. Germline values: CDR1 MNHNS, CDR2 SASEGT. This CDR3 has 14 residues. Trimming pared 0 bases from V and 7 bases from J, leaving 12 bases between. Method: immunoSEQ multiplex PCR; TCRdb's copy keeps in-frame clones and lacks some. The sample contains tens of thousands of clones, less than 90% of which appear only once. Sequencing used peripheral blood. The chain has TRBV6-1 and TRBJ1-2; no firm D call. The receptor was derived from a human donor in a cohort sampled during active COVID-19. The CDR3 is CASSEAPGSSGYTF. The DNA of the CDR3 is TGTGCCAGCAGTGAAGCGCCGGGTTCATCTGGCTACACCTTC.